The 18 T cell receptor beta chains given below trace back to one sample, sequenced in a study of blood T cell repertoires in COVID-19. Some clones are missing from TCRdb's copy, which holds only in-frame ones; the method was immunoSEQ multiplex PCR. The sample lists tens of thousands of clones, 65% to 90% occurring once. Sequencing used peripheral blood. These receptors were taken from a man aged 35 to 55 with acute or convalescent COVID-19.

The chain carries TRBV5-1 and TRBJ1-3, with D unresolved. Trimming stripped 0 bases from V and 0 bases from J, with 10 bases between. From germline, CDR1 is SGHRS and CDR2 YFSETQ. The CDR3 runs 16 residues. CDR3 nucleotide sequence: TGCGCCAGCAGCTTGGGACTGTCGAGCTCTGGAAACACCATATATTTT. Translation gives CASSLGLSSSGNTIYF.

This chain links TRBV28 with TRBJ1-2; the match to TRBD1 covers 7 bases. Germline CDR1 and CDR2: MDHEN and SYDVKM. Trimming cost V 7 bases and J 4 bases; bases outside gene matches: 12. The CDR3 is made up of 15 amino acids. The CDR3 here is CASTSPRQGGYGYTF. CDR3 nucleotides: TGTGCCAGCACCTCTCCTCGACAGGGAGGCTATGGCTACACCTTC.

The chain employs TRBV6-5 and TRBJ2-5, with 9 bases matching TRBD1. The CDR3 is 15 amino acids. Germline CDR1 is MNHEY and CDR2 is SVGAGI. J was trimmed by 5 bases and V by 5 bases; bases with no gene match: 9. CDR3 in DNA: TGTGCCAGCAGTACGGACAGGGGATCGGTTGAGACCCAGTACTTC. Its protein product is CASSTDRGSVETQYF.

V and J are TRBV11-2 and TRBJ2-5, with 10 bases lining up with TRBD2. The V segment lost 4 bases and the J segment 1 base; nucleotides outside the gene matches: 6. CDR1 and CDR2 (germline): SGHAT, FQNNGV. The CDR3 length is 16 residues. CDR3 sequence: CASSSLAGGTQETQYF. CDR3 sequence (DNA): TGTGCCAGCAGCTCCTTAGCGGGGGGCACCCAAGAGACCCAGTACTTC.

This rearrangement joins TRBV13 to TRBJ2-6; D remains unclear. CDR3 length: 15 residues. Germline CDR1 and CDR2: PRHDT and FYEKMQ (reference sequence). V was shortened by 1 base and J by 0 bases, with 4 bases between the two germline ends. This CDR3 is CASSLASSGANVLTF. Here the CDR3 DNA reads TGTGCCAGCAGCTTAGCGAGCTCTGGGGCCAACGTCCTGACTTTC.

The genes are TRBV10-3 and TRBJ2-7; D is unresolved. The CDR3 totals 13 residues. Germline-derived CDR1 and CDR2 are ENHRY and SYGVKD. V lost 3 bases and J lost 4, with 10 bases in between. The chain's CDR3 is CAISDLAGYEQYF. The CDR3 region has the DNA TGTGCCATCAGTGACCTTGCCGGTTACGAGCAGTACTTC.

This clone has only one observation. The DNA for the CDR3 is TGCGCCAGCAGCCCCCTAAGTAGCCGGGGGGAGCAGTACTTC. Translating it yields CASSPLSSRGEQYF. J is TRBJ2-7 and V is TRBV5-1; weak D call: TRBD2 (6 bases). Looked up from germline, CDR1 is SGHRS and CDR2 is YFSETQ. The CDR3 runs 14 residues. V was shortened by 4 bases and J by 7 bases, with 18 bases between the two germline ends.

Here the CDR3 DNA reads TGTGCCAGCAGCCAAGGACAGGGTTGGGACTATGGCTACACCTTC. Amino acids: CASSQGQGWDYGYTF. The V call is TRBV3-1 (or the pseudogene TRBV3-2), the J call TRBJ1-2; 7 bases agree with TRBD1. V was clipped by 1 base and J by 3 bases; unmatched bases: 5. The germline CDR1 and CDR2 sequences are LGHDT and YNNKEL (reference sequence). CDR3 length: 15 residues.

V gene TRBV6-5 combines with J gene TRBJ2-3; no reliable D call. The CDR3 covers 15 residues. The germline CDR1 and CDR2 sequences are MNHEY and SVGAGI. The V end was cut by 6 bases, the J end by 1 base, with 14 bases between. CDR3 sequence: CASSSGGLGTDTQYF. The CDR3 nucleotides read TGTGCCAGCAGCTCTGGCGGATTAGGCACAGATACGCAGTATTTT.

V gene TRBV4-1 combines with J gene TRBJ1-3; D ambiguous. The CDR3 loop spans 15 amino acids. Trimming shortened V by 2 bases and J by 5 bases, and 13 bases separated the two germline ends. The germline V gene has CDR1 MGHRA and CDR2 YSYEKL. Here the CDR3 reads CASSQFFNIRNTIYF. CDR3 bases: TGCGCCAGCAGCCAATTCTTTAACATCCGAAACACCATATATTTT.

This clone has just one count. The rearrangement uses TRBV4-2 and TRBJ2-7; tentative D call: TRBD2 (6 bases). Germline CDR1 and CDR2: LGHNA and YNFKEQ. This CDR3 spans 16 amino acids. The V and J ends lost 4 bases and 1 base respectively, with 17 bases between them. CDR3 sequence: CASSLTTSPKSYEQYF. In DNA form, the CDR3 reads TGTGCCAGCAGCCTTACCACTAGCCCGAAATCCTACGAGCAGTACTTC.

The CDR3 DNA follows: TGTGCCACCAGCAGGAGGAACTATGGCTACACCTTC. Its translation: CATSRRNYGYTF. The chain has TRBV15 and TRBJ1-2; D unclear. CDR1 LNHNV and CDR2 YYDKDF come from the germline V gene (reference sequence). This CDR3 has 12 amino acids. V was trimmed by 3 bases and J by 2 bases, leaving 4 bases between them. Full variable domain (remainder filled in from reference TRBV15 and TRBJ1-2): DAMVIQNPRYQVTQFGKPVTLSCSQTLNHNVMYWYQQKSSQAPKLLFHYYDKDFNNEADTPDNFQSRRPNTSFCFLDIRSPGLGDTAMYLCATSRRNYGYTFGSGTRLTVV.

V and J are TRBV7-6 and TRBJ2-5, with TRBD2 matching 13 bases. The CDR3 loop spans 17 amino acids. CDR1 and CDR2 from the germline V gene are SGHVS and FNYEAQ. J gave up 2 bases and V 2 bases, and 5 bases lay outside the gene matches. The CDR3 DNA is TGTGCCAGCAGCTTAACTCCGGGACTAGCGGGACAAGAGACCCAGTACTTC. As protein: CASSLTPGLAGQETQYF.

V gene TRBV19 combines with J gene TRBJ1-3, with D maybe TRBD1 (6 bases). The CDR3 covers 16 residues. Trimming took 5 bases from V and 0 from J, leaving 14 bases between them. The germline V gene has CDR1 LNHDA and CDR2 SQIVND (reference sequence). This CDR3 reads CASSAHRAYSGNTIYF. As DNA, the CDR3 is TGTGCCAGTAGTGCGCACAGGGCGTACTCTGGAAACACCATATATTTT.

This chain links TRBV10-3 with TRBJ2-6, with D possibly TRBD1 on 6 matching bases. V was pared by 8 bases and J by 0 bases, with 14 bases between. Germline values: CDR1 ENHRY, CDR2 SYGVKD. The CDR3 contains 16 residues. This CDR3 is CAIGDTRGSGANVLTF. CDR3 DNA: TGTGCCATCGGGGACACCCGAGGCTCTGGGGCCAACGTCCTGACTTTC.

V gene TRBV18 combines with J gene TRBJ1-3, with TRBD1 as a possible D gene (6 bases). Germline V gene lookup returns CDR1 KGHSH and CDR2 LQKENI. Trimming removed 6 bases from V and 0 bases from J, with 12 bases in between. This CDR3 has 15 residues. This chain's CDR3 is CASSDSLSSGNTIYF. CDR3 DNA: TGTGCCAGCTCGGACAGCCTTAGCTCTGGAAACACCATATATTTT.

The CDR3 DNA reads TGCGCCAGCAGCTTTAATACAGGCCAAGAGACCCAGTACTTC. It is translated as CASSFNTGQETQYF. The chain employs TRBV5-1 and TRBJ2-5, with a weak D call TRBD1 (5 bases). Germline assignment: CDR1 SGHRS and CDR2 YFSETQ. V was cut by 2 bases and J by 1 base, with 9 bases left in between. The CDR3 runs 14 residues.

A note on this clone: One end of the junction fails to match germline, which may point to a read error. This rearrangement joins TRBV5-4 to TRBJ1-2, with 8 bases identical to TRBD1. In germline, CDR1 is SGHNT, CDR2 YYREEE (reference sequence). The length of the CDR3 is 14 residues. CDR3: CASSIQGDARNLRF. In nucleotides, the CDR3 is TGTGCCAGCAGTATACAGGGGGACGCGAGAAATTTGCGCTTC. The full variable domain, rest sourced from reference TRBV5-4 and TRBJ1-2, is ETGVTQSPTHLIKTRGQQVTLRCSSQSGHNTVSWYQQALGQGPQFIFQYYREEENGRGNFPPRFSGLQFPNYSSELNVNALELDDSALYLCASSIQGDARNLRFGSGTRLTVV.